These 24 T cell receptor beta chains were all obtained from the same sample, sequenced in a study of cytomegalovirus exposure and HLA in healthy donors. 60 Vbeta and 13 Jbeta primers were used in PCR. Only in-frame clones appear in the TCRdb table, and some are missing; sequencing was by immunoSEQ multiplex PCR. This sample carries some 150,000 clones, around 83% of them seen once, and the ten largest clones take 8.1%. Sequences were obtained from PBMCs. Source of these receptors: a woman between 45 and 65 years old in good health and CMV-seropositive.

A single count supports this clone. The V call is TRBV13, the J call TRBJ2-5; 8 bases agree with TRBD1. J gave up 5 bases and V 5 bases, and 10 bases lay outside the gene matches. The CDR3 contains 15 residues. Germline CDR1 and CDR2: PRHDT and FYEKMQ (reference sequence). The CDR3 loop is CASSRPGQGLETQYF. CDR3 bases: TGTGCCAGCAGCCGCCCCGGACAGGGACTGGAGACCCAGTACTTC.

A word on this clone: This CDR3 is also generated by other DNA sequences in the sample. V gene TRBV5-1 combines with J gene TRBJ1-4, with D tentatively TRBD1 (6 bases). The CDR3 contains 14 residues. V was clipped by 2 bases and J by 5 bases, with 10 bases between them. Germline CDR1 is SGHRS and CDR2 is YFSETQ. The CDR3: CASSLGQTNEKLFF. In DNA, the CDR3 is TGCGCCAGCAGCTTAGGACAGACCAATGAAAAACTGTTTTTT.

The gene calls are TRBV5-1 and TRBJ1-5; D unclear. CDR1 SGHRS and CDR2 YFSETQ come from the germline V gene. There are 14 residues in the CDR3. V gave up 0 bases and J gave up 0 bases, with 4 bases separating them. The CDR3 spells CASSLGASNQPQHF. The DNA of the CDR3 is TGCGCCAGCAGCTTGGGGGCTAGCAATCAGCCCCAGCATTTT.

The chain carries TRBV5-5 and TRBJ1-1; 9 bases match TRBD1. Germline V gene data show CDR1 as SGHKS and CDR2 as YYEKEE (reference sequence). The V and J ends lost 4 bases and 1 base, in that order; junction bases with no gene match: 11. The CDR3 consists of 17 residues. CDR3 region: CASSAVPGQGPNTEAFF. The CDR3 DNA reads as TGTGCCAGCAGCGCCGTCCCGGGACAGGGCCCGAACACTGAAGCTTTCTTT.

This clone is a singleton in its sample. This chain joins TRBV5-1 and TRBJ2-1; possibly TRBD1 for D (6 bases). Trimming left V 4 bases short and J 8 bases short, with 16 bases between. CDR3 size: 14 residues. The V gene's germline CDR1 is SGHRS and CDR2 YFSETQ. CDR3: CASSRQDNRDEQFF. As DNA, the CDR3 is TGCGCCAGCAGCCGACAGGATAATCGCGATGAGCAGTTCTTC. The complete variable domain, with remaining parts taken from reference TRBV5-1 and TRBJ2-1, reads KAGVTQTPRYLIKTRGQQVTLSCSPISGHRSVSWYQQTPGQGLQFLFEYFSETQRNKGNFPGRFSGRQFSNSRSEMNVSTLELGDSALYLCASSRQDNRDEQFFGPGTRLTVL.

The CDR3 loop reads CASSEEASYNEQFF. CDR3 in DNA: TGTGCCAGCAGCGAAGAGGCCTCCTACAATGAGCAGTTCTTC. The chain couples TRBV7-9 to TRBJ2-1; D gene ambiguous. Germline V gene lookup returns CDR1 SEHNR and CDR2 FQNEAQ (reference sequence). This CDR3 comprises 14 residues. V lost 5 bases to trimming and J lost 0 bases, with 8 bases between them. Full variable domain (rest looked up from reference TRBV7-9 and TRBJ2-1): DTGVSQNPRHKITKRGQNVTFRCDPISEHNRLYWYRQTLGQGPEFLTYFQNEAQLEKSRLLSDRFSAERPKGSFSTLEIQRTEQGDSAMYLCASSEEASYNEQFFGPGTRLTVL.

The chain has TRBV2 and TRBJ1-2; 7 bases are a match to TRBD1. There are 13 residues in the CDR3. V shed 6 bases, J shed 7 bases, and the junction held 8 bases outside the gene matches. Germline V gives CDR1 SNHLY, CDR2 FYNNEI. For the CDR3, the DNA is TGTGCCAGCAGGTACAGGGGTCTGGTTGGCTACACCTTC. Translating it yields CASRYRGLVGYTF.

The chain recombines TRBV2 with TRBJ1-2; D is ambiguous. This CDR3 has 14 amino acids. Looked up from germline, CDR1 is SNHLY and CDR2 is FYNNEI. Deletions cut 6 bases from V and 4 bases from J, with 15 bases between. The CDR3 here is CASRSKIVSYGYTF. As DNA, the CDR3 is TGTGCCAGCAGATCCAAGATAGTAAGCTATGGCTACACCTTC.

The chain recombines TRBV7-9 with TRBJ2-6, with TRBD2 matching 7 bases. Germline lookup yields CDR1 SEHNR and CDR2 FQNEAQ (reference sequence). Trimming removed 5 bases from V and 0 bases from J; junction bases left unmatched: 7. The CDR3 is made up of 17 amino acids. DNA for the CDR3: TGTGCCAGCAGCCCCCACAGGACTAGCTCTGGGGCCAACGTCCTGACTTTC. Translated, it gives CASSPHRTSSGANVLTF.

This clone was picked up a small number of times. The rearrangement uses TRBV18 and TRBJ2-1; 10 bases align to TRBD2. With 1 base clipped from V and 2 bases from J, the junction kept 20 bases outside the gene matches. The CDR3 runs to 22 residues. Germline values: CDR1 KGHSH, CDR2 LQKENI. CDR3 region: CASSPRRMGLASTSATYNEQFF. The CDR3 DNA sequence: TGTGCCAGCTCACCACGCAGAATGGGACTAGCGAGTACCTCCGCTACCTACAATGAGCAGTTCTTC.

This chain connects TRBV7-2 to TRBJ2-3; D is perhaps TRBD2 (6 bases). There are 13 residues in the CDR3. The germline V and J ends were trimmed by 3 bases and 6 bases, with 10 bases remaining between them. Germline CDR1 SGHTA, CDR2 FQGNSA. The CDR3 loop is CASSFGSFDTQYF. CDR3 nucleotides: TGTGCCAGCAGCTTCGGGAGCTTCGATACGCAGTATTTT.

This chain links TRBV5-1 with TRBJ1-1; no clear D gene. Germline-derived CDR1 and CDR2 are SGHRS and YFSETQ. The CDR3 contains 13 residues. Trimming pared 0 bases from V and 1 base from J, leaving 4 bases between. The CDR3 DNA sequence: TGCGCCAGCAGCTTGGACAGGAACACTGAAGCTTTCTTT. Translation gives CASSLDRNTEAFF.

The sample holds one count of this clone. The chain uses TRBV7-8 and TRBJ1-1; 8 bases are a match to TRBD1. The length of the CDR3 is 14 residues. Trimming at V came to 1 base and at J to 10 bases, leaving 8 bases not matched to a gene. Germline V gene sequence: CDR1 SGHVS, CDR2 FQNEAQ. CDR3 DNA: TGTGCCAGCAGCTTAGTAGGGACAGGAGGGGTAGCTTTCTTT. Its translation is CASSLVGTGGVAFF.

The gene calls are TRBV11-3 and TRBJ1-1, with D unresolved. This CDR3 is built from 13 residues. The V end lost 2 bases, the J end lost 4 bases, and 8 bases lay between the germline ends. The V gene's germline CDR1 is SGHNT and CDR2 YENEEA. CDR3 amino acids: CASSLNRGTEAFF. The CDR3 DNA reads as TGTGCCAGCAGCTTAAACCGGGGCACTGAAGCTTTCTTT.

This sequence joins TRBV10-2 and TRBJ2-1; the match to TRBD2 covers 7 bases. Trimming cost V 8 bases and J 0 bases; bases outside gene matches: 7. Germline V gene sequence: CDR1 WSHSY, CDR2 SAAADI. The CDR3 loop spans 15 amino acids. The CDR3 reads CASAGWEGSYNEQFF. DNA for the CDR3: TGCGCCAGCGCCGGCTGGGAGGGCTCCTACAATGAGCAGTTCTTC.

The V call is TRBV11-2, the J call TRBJ2-3; 10 bases line up with TRBD2. Germline CDR1 reads SGHAT; CDR2 reads FQNNGV. The CDR3 has 15 residues. The V gene end was trimmed by 1 base and the J gene end by 9 bases; junction bases not matched to a gene: 7. The CDR3 sequence: CASSLAASGSWTQYF. The CDR3, as DNA: TGTGCCAGCAGCTTAGCGGCTAGCGGGAGTTGGACGCAGTATTTT.

The chain couples TRBV15 to TRBJ1-2; 8 nucleotides agree with TRBD1. From germline, CDR1 is LNHNV and CDR2 YYDKDF (reference sequence). The CDR3 extends over 15 amino acids. J gave up 2 bases and V 5 bases, and 7 bases lay outside the gene matches. The CDR3 region is CATSRTTGGNYGYTF. In DNA form, the CDR3 reads TGTGCCACCAGCCGAACAACAGGGGGAAACTATGGCTACACCTTC.

The chain combines TRBV28 with TRBJ1-3; no clear D. The germline V gene encodes CDR1 MDHEN and CDR2 SYDVKM. CDR3 length equals 15 residues. V lost 4 bases to trimming and J lost 1 base, with 11 bases between them. The CDR3 region is CASSSPTRSGNTIYF. The CDR3 DNA is TGTGCCAGCAGTTCCCCGACACGATCTGGAAACACCATATATTTT.

The chain joins TRBV15 to TRBJ2-5; TRBD2 might be the D (6 bases). The V gene's germline CDR1 is LNHNV and CDR2 YYDKDF (reference sequence). The CDR3 has 13 residues. Trimming left V 5 bases short and J 5 bases short, with 12 bases between. CDR3 amino acids: CATSFRGGETQYF. The CDR3 DNA sequence: TGTGCCACCAGCTTCCGAGGAGGGGAGACCCAGTACTTC.

V is TRBV7-9 and J is TRBJ2-1; perhaps TRBD2 as D (6 bases). Germline V lookup: CDR1 SEHNR, CDR2 FQNEAQ (reference sequence). Trimming stripped 2 bases from V and 0 bases from J, with 14 bases between. The CDR3 runs 17 residues. The CDR3 reads CASSLPALAISYNEQFF. Written as DNA, the CDR3 is TGTGCCAGCAGCTTACCCGCGCTAGCGATCTCCTACAATGAGCAGTTCTTC.

The chain combines TRBV14 with TRBJ2-3, with D hard to call. The CDR3 spans 14 residues. Germline CDR1 is SGHDN and CDR2 is FVKESK. V lost 2 bases and J 2 bases, leaving 8 bases between the germline ends. In nucleotides, the CDR3 is TGTGCCAGCAGCCAACAACAATACACAGATACGCAGTATTTT. Its translation is CASSQQQYTDTQYF.

This rearrangement joins TRBV2 to TRBJ2-1; 8 bases fit TRBD1. After removal of 4 bases from V and 9 bases from J, the junction contained 8 bases not matched to a gene. Per germline, CDR1 SNHLY and CDR2 FYNNEI. The CDR3 extends over 14 amino acids. CDR3 protein: CASSVQGTGVEQFF. In DNA, the CDR3 is TGTGCCAGCAGTGTACAAGGGACAGGAGTTGAGCAGTTCTTC.

The CDR3: CASSLGGLAGGMGNEQFF. The CDR3 DNA sequence: TGCGCCAGCAGCTTGGGAGGCCTTGCTGGCGGGATGGGAAATGAGCAGTTCTTC. This chain links TRBV5-1 with TRBJ2-1, with D possibly matching TRBD2 (6 bases). This CDR3 comprises 18 residues. V lost 0 bases, J lost 7 bases, and 23 bases lay in between. Germline V gene data show CDR1 as SGHRS and CDR2 as YFSETQ.

This chain connects TRBV5-1 to TRBJ2-1; 10 bases match TRBD1. The junction had 12 bases not matched to a gene; V was cut back by 1 base and J by 5 bases. This CDR3 is built from 18 residues. CDR1 is SGHRS and CDR2 is YFSETQ in the germline V gene. The CDR3 DNA sequence: TGCGCCAGCAGCTTGTGGACAGGGGGAAGGAGCGGGGACAATGAGCAGTTCTTC. Its translation is CASSLWTGGRSGDNEQFF. Together with reference TRBV5-1 and TRBJ2-1, the CDR3 gives the full variable domain: KAGVTQTPRYLIKTRGQQVTLSCSPISGHRSVSWYQQTPGQGLQFLFEYFSETQRNKGNFPGRFSGRQFSNSRSEMNVSTLELGDSALYLCASSLWTGGRSGDNEQFFGPGTRLTVL.